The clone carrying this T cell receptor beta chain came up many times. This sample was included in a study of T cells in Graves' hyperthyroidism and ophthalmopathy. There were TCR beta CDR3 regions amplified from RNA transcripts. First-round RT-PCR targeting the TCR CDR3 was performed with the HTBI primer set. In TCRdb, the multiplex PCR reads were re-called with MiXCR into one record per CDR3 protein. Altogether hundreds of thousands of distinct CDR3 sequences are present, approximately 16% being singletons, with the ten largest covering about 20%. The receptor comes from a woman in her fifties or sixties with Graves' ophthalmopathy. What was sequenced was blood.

The CDR3 bases are TGCAGTGCTAGAGTAGCGGCAGCCTACGAGCAGTACTTC. Protein: CSARVAAAYEQYF. This rearrangement joins TRBV20-1 to TRBJ2-7; possibly TRBD2 for D (6 bases). Trimming removed 1 base at V and 2 bases at J, with 9 bases between. Germline CDR1 is DFQATT and CDR2 is SNEGSKA (reference sequence). The CDR3 contains 13 residues.